Shown below are 7 T cell receptor beta chains from a single sample sequenced in a study of T cell responses to AZD1222 COVID-19 vaccine. Sequencing used immunoSEQ multiplex PCR; TCRdb keeps in-frame clones, though not all of them. Of about 110,000 clones detected, approximately 89% appear once; the ten largest clones hold roughly 3.2%. The sequencing used peripheral blood, collected on day 0 of MenACWY control vaccination. Receptors originate from an adult in good health.

V is TRBV10-3 and J is TRBJ2-1; tentative D call: TRBD2 (7 bases). The CDR3 is 15 residues long. Trimming took off 11 bases at V and 7 bases at J, with 24 bases between the two ends. CDR1 and CDR2 (germline): ENHRY, SYGVKD. The CDR3 DNA reads as TGTGCCGCCGGCCTGGGTCGGGGGGCGGGGAATGAGCAGTTCTTC. Amino acids: CAAGLGRGAGNEQFF.

The DNA of the CDR3 is TGCGCCAGCAGCTTACAACAGAGCTCCTACAATGAGCAGTTCTTC. Its translation: CASSLQQSSYNEQFF. The genes are TRBV5-1 and TRBJ2-1; unclear D gene. The CDR3 covers 15 residues. Germline V gene lookup returns CDR1 SGHRS and CDR2 YFSETQ. V was cut by 2 bases and J by 0 bases, with 9 bases left in between.

The V and J genes are TRBV5-6 and TRBJ1-5; D not certain. From germline, CDR1 is SGHDT and CDR2 YYEEEE. CDR3 length: 13 residues. V lost 4 bases and J 7 bases, leaving 12 bases between the germline ends. In DNA form, the CDR3 reads TGTGCCAGCAGCGTACAACCGGGGCAGCCCCAGCATTTT. Its protein is CASSVQPGQPQHF.

This clone was seen more than once but under ten times. V and J are TRBV28 and TRBJ1-1; D is perhaps TRBD1 (6 bases). CDR1 is MDHEN and CDR2 is SYDVKM in the germline V gene. The ends were cut back, 3 bases at V and 1 base at J, with 21 bases in the middle. The CDR3 loop spans 18 amino acids. Here the CDR3 reads CASSFPRAGDEGNTEAFF. As DNA, the CDR3 is TGTGCCAGCAGTTTCCCAAGGGCAGGGGACGAGGGGAACACTGAAGCTTTCTTT.

The chain carries TRBV13 and TRBJ2-2, with 10 bases matching TRBD1. Trimming took 3 bases from V and 6 from J; bases not matched to a gene: 4. The germline V gene has CDR1 PRHDT and CDR2 FYEKMQ (reference sequence). The CDR3 has 15 amino acids. Here the CDR3 DNA reads TGTGCCAGCAGCTTCGGACAGGGGGTTGCCGGGGAGCTGTTTTTT. Encoded protein: CASSFGQGVAGELFF.

This sequence joins TRBV24-1 and TRBJ1-2, with 8 bases identical to TRBD1. V gave up 2 bases and J gave up 4 bases; unmatched junction bases: 5. The CDR3 runs 15 residues. Germline V gene data show CDR1 as KGHDR and CDR2 as SFDVKD. CDR3 region: CATSDSQGAVYGYTF. The CDR3 DNA follows: TGTGCCACCAGTGATTCCCAGGGGGCGGTCTATGGCTACACCTTC.

J is TRBJ2-1 and V is TRBV19; D unresolved. The V end lost 5 bases, the J end lost 1 base, and 3 bases lay between the germline ends. This CDR3 has 12 amino acids. The V gene's germline CDR1 is LNHDA and CDR2 SQIVND (reference sequence). The CDR3 loop reads CASSRSYNEQFF. The CDR3 nucleotides are TGTGCCAGTAGTCGGTCCTACAATGAGCAGTTCTTC.